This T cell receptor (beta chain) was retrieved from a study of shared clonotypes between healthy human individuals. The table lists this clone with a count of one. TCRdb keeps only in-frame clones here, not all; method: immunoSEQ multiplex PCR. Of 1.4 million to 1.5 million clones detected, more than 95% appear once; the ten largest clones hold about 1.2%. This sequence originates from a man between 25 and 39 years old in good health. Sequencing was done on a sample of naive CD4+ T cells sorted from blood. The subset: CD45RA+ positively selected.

CDR3: CASAFELAGSPGELFF. CDR3 DNA sequence: TGCGCCAGCGCGTTCGAACTAGCGGGATCCCCCGGGGAGCTGTTTTTT. V and J are TRBV5-1 and TRBJ2-2, with TRBD2 matching over 10 bases. Germline V gives CDR1 SGHRS, CDR2 YFSETQ. The CDR3 is 16 residues long. Trimming cost V 7 bases and J 6 bases; bases outside gene matches: 12. Drawing the rest from reference TRBV5-1 and TRBJ2-2, the complete variable domain is KAGVTQTPRYLIKTRGQQVTLSCSPISGHRSVSWYQQTPGQGLQFLFEYFSETQRNKGNFPGRFSGRQFSNSRSEMNVSTLELGDSALYLCASAFELAGSPGELFFGEGSRLTVL.